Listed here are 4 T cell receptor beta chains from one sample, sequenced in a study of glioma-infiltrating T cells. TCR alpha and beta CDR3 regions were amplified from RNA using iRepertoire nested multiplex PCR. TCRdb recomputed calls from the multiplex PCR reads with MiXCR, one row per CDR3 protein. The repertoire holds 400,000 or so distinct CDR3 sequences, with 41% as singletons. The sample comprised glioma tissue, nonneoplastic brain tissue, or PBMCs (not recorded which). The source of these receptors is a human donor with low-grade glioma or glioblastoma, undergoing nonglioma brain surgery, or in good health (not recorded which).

The CDR3 loop is CASSRGTSYEQYF. The CDR3 DNA reads as TGTGCCAGCAGCCGGGGGACTAGCTACGAGCAGTACTTC. The J gene is TRBJ2-7, the V gene TRBV6-1; the match to TRBD2 covers 8 bases. CDR1 MNHNS and CDR2 SASEGT come from the germline V gene. The CDR3 runs to 13 residues. The ends lost 6 bases at V and 3 bases at J; junction bases unmatched: 4.

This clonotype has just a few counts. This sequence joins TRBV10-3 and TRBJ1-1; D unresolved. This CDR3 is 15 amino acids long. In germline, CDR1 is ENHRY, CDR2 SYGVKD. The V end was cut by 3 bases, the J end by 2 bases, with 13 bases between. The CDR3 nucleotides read TGTGCCATCAGTGACGTCGGGTCGGCCAACACTGAAGCTTTCTTT. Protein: CAISDVGSANTEAFF.

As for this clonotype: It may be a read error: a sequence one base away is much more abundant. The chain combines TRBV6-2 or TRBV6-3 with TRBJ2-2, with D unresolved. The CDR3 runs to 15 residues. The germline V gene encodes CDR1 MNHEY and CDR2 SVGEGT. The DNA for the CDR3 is TGTGACAGCAGTTATGCCGCGTCGAACACCGGGGAGCTGTTTTTT. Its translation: CDSSYAASNTGELFF.

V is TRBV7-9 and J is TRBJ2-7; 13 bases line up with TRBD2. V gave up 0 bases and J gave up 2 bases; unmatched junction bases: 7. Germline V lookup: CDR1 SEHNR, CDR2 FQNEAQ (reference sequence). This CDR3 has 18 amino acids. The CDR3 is CASSLAQLAGGMTYEQYF. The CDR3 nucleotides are TGTGCCAGCAGCTTAGCCCAACTAGCGGGAGGGATGACCTACGAGCAGTACTTC.